The 18 T cell receptor beta chains below were found in one sample sequenced in a study of blood T cell repertoires in COVID-19. Profiling relied on immunoSEQ multiplex PCR, and the TCRdb table lists in-frame clones only, not all of them. The repertoire holds some 320,000 clones, with about 90% as singletons. Material for sequencing was peripheral blood. These receptors were collected from a woman in her forties or fifties who had recovered from COVID-19.

CDR3 in DNA: TGTGCCACCAGCTCCAACAGGGAACGACCCTTCTACGAGCAGTACTTC. Residues: CATSSNRERPFYEQYF. The J gene is TRBJ2-7, the V gene TRBV15; D is possibly TRBD1 (6 bases). The CDR3 has 16 amino acids. CDR1 is LNHNV and CDR2 is YYDKDF in the germline V gene (reference sequence). V lost 5 bases to trimming and J lost 3 bases, with 20 bases between them.

The CDR3, as DNA: TGTGCCAGCAGCTTGGAACTCGAGCGGTTAGATACGCAGTATTTT. Translating gives CASSLELERLDTQYF. The chain carries TRBV5-4 and TRBJ2-3, with D possibly matching TRBD2 (5 bases). CDR3 length: 15 amino acids. Germline CDR1 SGHNT, CDR2 YYREEE (reference sequence). Trimming pared 0 bases from V and 5 bases from J, leaving 13 bases between. Full variable domain (missing parts from reference TRBV5-4 and TRBJ2-3): ETGVTQSPTHLIKTRGQQVTLRCSSQSGHNTVSWYQQALGQGPQFIFQYYREEENGRGNFPPRFSGLQFPNYSSELNVNALELDDSALYLCASSLELERLDTQYFGPGTRLTVL.

This chain joins TRBV6-5 and TRBJ2-3, with 9 bases identical to TRBD2. The V gene's germline CDR1 is MNHEY and CDR2 SVGAGI. V shed 6 bases, J shed 5 bases, and the junction held 6 bases outside the gene matches. There are 14 residues in the CDR3. CDR3: CASRAGGHQDTQYF. The CDR3 coding sequence is TGTGCCAGCAGGGCGGGAGGGCATCAAGATACGCAGTATTTT.

The rearrangement joins TRBV4-2 to TRBJ2-1; 11 bases match TRBD2. Germline loops: CDR1 LGHNA, CDR2 YNFKEQ. The CDR3 sequence is 17 residues long. The junction had 13 bases not matched to a gene; V was cut back by 3 bases and J by 9 bases. CDR3 in amino acids: CASSQGGGSGRAGEQFF. Written as DNA, the CDR3 is TGTGCCAGCAGCCAGGGGGGTGGTAGCGGGAGGGCCGGTGAGCAGTTCTTC.

Of note for this clone: An end of the junction does not agree with germline; a read error may underlie this. The genes are TRBV7-7 and TRBJ2-5, with D perhaps TRBD1 (6 bases). CDR3 length: 13 amino acids. Germline CDR1 reads SSHAT; CDR2 reads FNYEAQ (reference sequence). The CDR3 DNA is TGTGCTAGCAGCTTGTCACAGGGAAAGACCCAGTACTTC. Amino acid sequence: CASSLSQGKTQYF.

To note about this clone: Distinct nucleotide sequences in the sample also encode this CDR3. The chain joins TRBV7-2 to TRBJ2-5, with TRBD2 identical over 7 bases. Germline V lookup: CDR1 SGHTA, CDR2 FQGNSA. CDR3 length: 15 residues. V lost 0 bases to trimming and J lost 1 base; unmatched junction nucleotides: 2. CDR3 sequence reads: CASSLASGVQETQYF. CDR3 sequence (DNA): TGTGCCAGCAGCTTAGCGAGCGGGGTCCAAGAGACCCAGTACTTC.

The chain joins TRBV29-1 to TRBJ2-1; D is perhaps TRBD2 (7 bases). Germline values: CDR1 SQVTM, CDR2 ANQGSEA. Trimming stripped 3 bases from V and 4 bases from J, with 16 bases between. This CDR3 is 15 amino acids long. CDR3 region: CSVEGGRGGYNEQFF. The CDR3 DNA reads as TGCAGCGTTGAGGGGGGGAGGGGGGGATACAATGAGCAGTTCTTC.

The chain employs TRBV11-3 and TRBJ2-5; perhaps TRBD2 as D (6 bases). The germline V and J ends were trimmed by 4 bases and 5 bases, with 8 bases remaining between them. The CDR3 consists of 12 residues. Per the germline V gene, CDR1 is SGHNT and CDR2 is YENEEA. The DNA of the CDR3 is TGTGCCAGCAGCTCACGGGGGGAGACCCAGTACTTC. It specifies CASSSRGETQYF.

The chain is built from TRBV4-3 and TRBJ2-7; D perhaps matches TRBD1 (6 bases). CDR1 and CDR2 from the germline V gene are LGHNA and YSLEER. The CDR3 length is 14 residues. The V and J ends lost 1 base and 4 bases respectively, with 11 bases between them. The DNA for the CDR3 is TGCGCCAGCAGCCAAGGGCCAGGGGAATACGAGCAGTACTTC. It is translated as CASSQGPGEYEQYF.

The chain joins TRBV27 to TRBJ1-4; 9 bases are a match to TRBD1. This CDR3 is 14 amino acids long. From germline, CDR1 is MNHEY and CDR2 SMNVEV (reference sequence). The J segment lost 6 bases and the V segment lost 4 bases, leaving 3 bases of the junction unmatched. CDR3 coding DNA: TGTGCCAGCAGTTCCGGGACAGGGTATGAAAAACTGTTTTTT. Its protein is CASSSGTGYEKLFF.

The chain couples TRBV11-2 to TRBJ1-2, with D unclear. From germline, CDR1 is SGHAT and CDR2 FQNNGV. CDR3 length: 15 amino acids. V lost 0 bases and J 4 bases, leaving 12 bases between the germline ends. The chain's CDR3 is CASSLDMSQIYGYTF. The CDR3, as DNA: TGTGCCAGCAGCTTAGATATGTCACAGATCTATGGCTACACCTTC.

The chain recombines TRBV25-1 with TRBJ1-1; 7 bases align to TRBD1. CDR3 length: 15 amino acids. The germline V gene has CDR1 MGHDK and CDR2 SYGVNS. After removal of 3 bases from V and 1 base from J, the junction contained 5 bases not matched to a gene. In nucleotides, the CDR3 is TGTGCCAGCAGTGATACAGGGGCGGGGAACACTGAAGCTTTCTTT. This translates into CASSDTGAGNTEAFF.

This clone was detected a few times. The V call is TRBV12-5, the J call TRBJ1-1; D is perhaps TRBD1 (6 bases). This CDR3 has 14 residues. Trimming shortened V by 5 bases and J by 2 bases, and 12 bases separated the two germline ends. Per the germline V gene, CDR1 is LGHNT and CDR2 is FRNRAP. Written as DNA, the CDR3 is TGTGCTAGTGGTCCCGGACAGACTAACACTGAAGCTTTCTTT. Translating it yields CASGPGQTNTEAFF. The full variable domain, its missing parts supplied by reference TRBV12-5 and TRBJ1-1, is DARVTQTPRHKVTEMGQEVTMRCQPILGHNTVFWYRQTMMQGLELLAYFRNRAPLDDSGMPKDRFSAEMPDATLATLKIQPSEPRDSAVYFCASGPGQTNTEAFFGQGTRLTVV.

This sequence joins TRBV6-2 or TRBV6-3 and TRBJ1-2, with D tentatively TRBD1 (5 bases). CDR1 MNHEY and CDR2 SVGEGT come from the germline V gene. The CDR3 loop spans 13 amino acids. V shed 6 bases and J shed 6 bases, with 14 bases lying between them. CDR3 nucleotides: TGTGCCAGCAGCGAATCCGGGACTGATGGCTACACCTTC. It yields the protein CASSESGTDGYTF.

This sequence joins TRBV2 and TRBJ1-3; TRBD1 might be the D (5 bases). This CDR3 has 14 residues. Trimming pared 5 bases from V and 1 base from J, leaving 9 bases between. CDR1 and CDR2 (germline): SNHLY, FYNNEI. The CDR3 coding sequence is TGTGCCAGCAGTACGACAGCTTCTGGAAACACCATATATTTT. Translating it yields CASSTTASGNTIYF. Together with reference TRBV2 and TRBJ1-3, the CDR3 gives the full variable domain: EPEVTQTPSHQVTQMGQEVILRCVPISNHLYFYWYRQILGQKVEFLVSFYNNEISEKSEIFDDQFSVERPDGSNFTLKIRSTKLEDSAMYFCASSTTASGNTIYFGEGSWLTVV.

The chain joins TRBV15 to TRBJ1-2; D is perhaps TRBD1 (5 bases). Trimming shortened V by 5 bases and J by 5 bases, and 12 bases separated the two germline ends. Germline V CDR1 and CDR2: LNHNV, YYDKDF (reference sequence). The CDR3 has 13 amino acids. The CDR3 protein is CATSRRVGYGYTF. CDR3 in DNA: TGTGCCACCAGCCGCAGGGTCGGATATGGCTACACCTTC.

The chain links TRBV29-1 to TRBJ1-4; unclear D gene. CDR1 SQVTM and CDR2 ANQGSEA come from the germline V gene. The CDR3 is 13 amino acids. V lost 6 bases and J lost 8, with 16 bases in between. CDR3 amino acids: CSVVAPLAEKLFF. Here the CDR3 DNA reads TGCAGCGTCGTCGCTCCACTAGCAGAAAAACTGTTTTTT.

This chain connects TRBV7-2 to TRBJ2-7, with a tentative D call TRBD1 (5 bases). The CDR3 covers 14 residues. Looked up from germline, CDR1 is SGHTA and CDR2 is FQGNSA. Trimming took 6 bases from V and 4 from J, leaving 16 bases between them. CDR3 region: CASSLGAVVYEQYF. The DNA of the CDR3 is TGTGCCAGCAGTCTAGGGGCAGTGGTGTACGAGCAGTACTTC.